The 32 T cell receptor beta chains in this list originate from one sample, sequenced in a study of OX40 agonist ivuxolimab in advanced cancers. The library was produced with the immunoSEQ multiplex PCR assay. TCRdb retrieved this table from immuneACCESS and kept in-frame rearrangements only. Not all clones are present; in checked studies, unresolved V genes account for under half, and no reason is known for the remainder. In this sample the table shows around 55,000 clones, 77% of which occur a single time. The ten largest clones capture 6.3% of the sample. Source: CD4+ or CD8+ T cells sorted from blood, taken in a trial of the OX40 agonist ivuxolimab. These receptors were taken from an adult with an advanced solid tumor such as melanoma, head and neck, liver or kidney cancer.

The rearrangement joins TRBV5-1 to TRBJ2-3, with D maybe TRBD2 (5 bases). The CDR3 totals 13 residues. Trimming shortened V by 4 bases and J by 0 bases, and 6 bases separated the two germline ends. From germline, CDR1 is SGHRS and CDR2 YFSETQ. The DNA of the CDR3 is TGCGCCAGCAGCAGGACTAGCACAGATACGCAGTATTTT. Protein product: CASSRTSTDTQYF.

The gene calls are TRBV27 and TRBJ2-7; 10 positions agree with TRBD2. The germline V gene has CDR1 MNHEY and CDR2 SMNVEV (reference sequence). The CDR3 is made up of 16 amino acids. V trimming: 5 bases; J trimming: 0 bases; junction bases outside the gene matches: 7. CDR3 DNA: TGTGCCAGCAGTCCCAAACTAGCGGGGTCCTCCTACGAGCAGTACTTC. Translation: CASSPKLAGSSYEQYF.

The rearrangement links TRBV2 to TRBJ2-7; a possible D gene is TRBD2 (6 bases). The germline V gene has CDR1 SNHLY and CDR2 FYNNEI. The CDR3 is 15 amino acids. Trimming pared 3 bases from V and 2 bases from J, leaving 14 bases between. The CDR3 reads CASSDGSRVAYEQYF. The DNA for the CDR3 is TGTGCCAGCAGTGACGGGAGCCGAGTAGCCTACGAGCAGTACTTC.

The rearrangement links TRBV30 to TRBJ1-4; maybe TRBD1 (5 bases). The CDR3 runs 15 residues. Germline CDR1 is GTSNPN and CDR2 is SVGIG (reference sequence). V was shortened by 0 bases and J by 6 bases, with 14 bases between the two germline ends. The CDR3 DNA follows: TGTGCCTGGAGTGTCGGGTCAGGGCTTTATGAAAAACTGTTTTTT. It codes for CAWSVGSGLYEKLFF.

The chain couples TRBV14 to TRBJ1-2; no clear D. Germline V gene lookup returns CDR1 SGHDN and CDR2 FVKESK. V dropped 3 bases and J dropped 4 bases, with 9 bases sitting between them. This CDR3 spans 13 amino acids. The CDR3 reads CASSHGPSYGYTF. CDR3 DNA sequence: TGTGCCAGCAGCCACGGGCCCTCCTATGGCTACACCTTC.

V is TRBV28 and J is TRBJ1-2; 7 positions agree with TRBD1. CDR1 MDHEN and CDR2 SYDVKM come from the germline V gene. CDR3 length equals 17 residues. V trimming: 5 bases; J trimming: 7 bases; junction bases outside the gene matches: 19. CDR3 residues: CASSPSGEGAQLVGYTF. CDR3 DNA sequence: TGTGCCAGCAGTCCCTCCGGCGAGGGGGCGCAGTTGGTTGGCTACACCTTC.

The CDR3 protein is CASSYGVLAANTEAFF. The CDR3 bases are TGTGCCAGCAGCTACGGGGTTTTGGCGGCGAACACTGAAGCTTTCTTT. J is TRBJ1-1 and V is TRBV5-4, with D uncertain. The CDR3 length is 16 residues. Per the germline V gene, CDR1 is SGHNT and CDR2 is YYREEE (reference sequence). V was cut by 3 bases and J by 1 base, with 16 bases left in between.

This clone was detected ten times or more. The gene calls are TRBV25-1 and TRBJ1-3; no reliable D call. The CDR3 loop spans 18 amino acids. Germline lookup yields CDR1 MGHDK and CDR2 SYGVNS. The V end lost 0 bases, the J end lost 0 bases, and 15 bases lay between the germline ends. CDR3 amino acids: CASSEYPLTDYSGNTIYF. The CDR3 nucleotides are TGTGCCAGCAGTGAATATCCCCTTACAGACTACTCTGGAAACACCATATATTTT.

The chain combines TRBV11-2 with TRBJ2-2; no clear D. From germline, CDR1 is SGHAT and CDR2 FQNNGV. This CDR3 has 14 residues. V was cut by 5 bases and J by 8 bases, with 15 bases left in between. CDR3 DNA sequence: TGTGCCAGCAGCCCCCGGGCCCGGGTAGGGGAGCTGTTTTTT. Residues: CASSPRARVGELFF.

In its sample, this clone was seen once. V gene TRBV5-1 combines with J gene TRBJ1-1; D is uncertain. This CDR3 is 13 amino acids long. Looked up from germline, CDR1 is SGHRS and CDR2 is YFSETQ. V was trimmed by 5 bases and J by 3 bases, leaving 11 bases between them. CDR3 bases: TGCGCCAGCAGGGCCGGGTCTGACACTGAAGCTTTCTTT. It yields the protein CASRAGSDTEAFF. The full variable domain, completed using reference TRBV5-1 and TRBJ1-1, is KAGVTQTPRYLIKTRGQQVTLSCSPISGHRSVSWYQQTPGQGLQFLFEYFSETQRNKGNFPGRFSGRQFSNSRSEMNVSTLELGDSALYLCASRAGSDTEAFFGQGTRLTVV.

V gene TRBV7-8 combines with J gene TRBJ2-3; D might be TRBD1 (6 bases). The CDR3 loop spans 16 amino acids. V was clipped by 5 bases and J by 0 bases, with 15 bases between them. Germline values: CDR1 SGHVS, CDR2 FQNEAQ. The CDR3 sequence is CASSRGRTGSTDTQYF. The CDR3 nucleotides read TGTGCCAGCAGCCGTGGCCGAACAGGGAGCACAGATACGCAGTATTTT.

The chain employs TRBV28 and TRBJ2-7; 7 bases align to TRBD1. V lost 4 bases to trimming and J lost 3 bases; unmatched junction nucleotides: 6. The CDR3 covers 14 residues. Germline V gene lookup returns CDR1 MDHEN and CDR2 SYDVKM. CDR3 nucleotides: TGTGCCAGCAGTTCCCCCGGGACAGTCTACGAGCAGTACTTC. Its protein product is CASSSPGTVYEQYF. Combining the CDR3 with reference TRBV28 and TRBJ2-7 gives the whole variable domain DVKVTQSSRYLVKRTGEKVFLECVQDMDHENMFWYRQDPGLGLRLIYFSYDVKMKEKGDIPEGYSVSREKKERFSLILESASTNQTSMYLCASSSPGTVYEQYFGPGTRLTVT.

The genes are TRBV11-3 and TRBJ2-5, with 8 bases fitting TRBD1. This CDR3 spans 14 amino acids. V dropped 5 bases and J dropped 2; count of bases not matched to a gene: 4. Germline-derived CDR1 and CDR2 are SGHNT and YENEEA. CDR3 nucleotides: TGTGCCAGCAGCAGACAGGGGAGACAAGAGACCCAGTACTTC. Its protein product is CASSRQGRQETQYF. The whole variable domain, filled in from reference TRBV11-3 and TRBJ2-5, reads EAGVVQSPRYKIIEKKQPVAFWCNPISGHNTLYWYLQNLGQGPELLIRYENEEAVDDSQLPKDRFSAERLKGVDSTLKIQPAELGDSAVYLCASSRQGRQETQYFGPGTRLLVL.

The chain couples TRBV9 to TRBJ1-3, with 7 bases aligning to TRBD1. Looked up from germline, CDR1 is SGDLS and CDR2 is YYNGEE. Unmatched junction bases numbered 18, after V lost 4 bases and J lost 8 bases. The CDR3 consists of 17 residues. CDR3 amino acids: CASSIRQGDHRGDTIYF. CDR3 bases: TGTGCCAGCAGCATCCGACAGGGAGACCACCGGGGGGACACCATATATTTT. Full variable domain (missing parts from reference TRBV9 and TRBJ1-3): DSGVTQTPKHLITATGQRVTLRCSPRSGDLSVYWYQQSLDQGLQFLIQYYNGEERAKGNILERFSAQQFPDLHSELNLSSLELGDSALYFCASSIRQGDHRGDTIYFGEGSWLTVV.

The gene calls are TRBV5-5 and TRBJ2-1, with 9 bases aligning to TRBD2. V lost 3 bases to trimming and J lost 9 bases; unmatched junction nucleotides: 10. Per germline, CDR1 SGHKS and CDR2 YYEKEE (reference sequence). The CDR3 has 15 amino acids. This chain's CDR3 is CASSSSPAGGREQFF. The CDR3 nucleotides read TGTGCCAGCAGCTCCAGCCCTGCGGGGGGGCGTGAGCAGTTCTTC. Variable domain in full (rest from reference TRBV5-5 and TRBJ2-1): DAGVTQSPTHLIKTRGQQVTLRCSPISGHKSVSWYQQVLGQGPQFIFQYYEKEERGRGNFPDRFSARQFPNYSSELNVNALLLGDSALYLCASSSSPAGGREQFFGPGTRLTVL.

The chain uses TRBV15 and TRBJ2-3; D is possibly TRBD1 or TRBD2 (5 bases each). V lost 8 bases to trimming and J lost 9 bases, with 18 bases between them. The CDR3 has 13 amino acids. CDR1 and CDR2 from the germline V gene are LNHNV and YYDKDF (reference sequence). The CDR3 region has the DNA TGTGCCACCCGGGGCAGTTCCGCAGGGACGCAGTATTTT. Translation: CATRGSSAGTQYF.

The rearrangement links TRBV11-2 to TRBJ1-1; no reliable D call. From germline, CDR1 is SGHAT and CDR2 FQNNGV. V lost 0 bases and J lost 0, with 5 bases in between. This CDR3 comprises 14 residues. The CDR3 spells CASSLDLMNTEAFF. In DNA, the CDR3 is TGTGCCAGCAGCTTAGATCTTATGAACACTGAAGCTTTCTTT.

V and J are TRBV6-5 and TRBJ2-3; 9 nucleotides agree with TRBD2. Unmatched junction bases numbered 5, after V lost 4 bases and J lost 3 bases. CDR1 and CDR2 (germline): MNHEY, SVGAGI. The CDR3 loop spans 15 amino acids. The CDR3 DNA sequence: TGTGCCAGCAGTTTTAGCGGGAGAAGTACAGATACGCAGTATTTT. It is translated as CASSFSGRSTDTQYF.

J is TRBJ2-5 and V is TRBV19; the match to TRBD2 covers 10 bases. Per the germline V gene, CDR1 is LNHDA and CDR2 is SQIVND (reference sequence). This CDR3 has 15 amino acids. With 2 bases clipped from V and 6 bases from J, the junction kept 6 bases outside the gene matches. CDR3 in amino acids: CASSILAGVQQTQYF. CDR3 bases: TGTGCCAGTAGTATACTAGCGGGAGTGCAGCAGACCCAGTACTTC. Variable domain in full (rest from reference TRBV19 and TRBJ2-5): DGGITQSPKYLFRKEGQNVTLSCEQNLNHDAMYWYRQDPGQGLRLIYYSQIVNDFQKGDIAEGYSVSREKKESFPLTVTSAQKNPTAFYLCASSILAGVQQTQYFGPGTRLLVL.

The rearrangement uses TRBV10-3 and TRBJ2-4; D ambiguous. This CDR3 contains 14 residues. Trimming removed 0 bases from V and 2 bases from J, with 5 bases in between. From germline, CDR1 is ENHRY and CDR2 SYGVKD. The chain's CDR3 is CAISESGTKNIQYF. The CDR3 DNA sequence: TGTGCCATCAGTGAGTCGGGTACCAAAAACATTCAGTACTTC.

This sequence joins TRBV7-7 and TRBJ2-1; no clear D gene. The CDR3 covers 13 residues. The V end lost 2 bases, the J end lost 9 bases, and 11 bases lay between the germline ends. Germline V lookup: CDR1 SSHAT, CDR2 FNYEAQ (reference sequence). CDR3 coding DNA: TGTGCCAGCAGCTTAAGTGTAAAGGGTGAGCAGTTCTTC. Translation gives CASSLSVKGEQFF.

V and J are TRBV7-2 and TRBJ1-3; D not resolved. The CDR3 is made up of 14 amino acids. Germline CDR1 reads SGHTA; CDR2 reads FQGNSA. Between the trimmed V and J ends, which lost 0 bases and 4 bases, there was a span of 7 bases. In nucleotides, the CDR3 is TGTGCCAGCAGCTTAGCGCACGGGGGAAACACCATATATTTT. The encoded protein is CASSLAHGGNTIYF.

The table lists this clone with a few counts. The chain carries TRBV7-8 and TRBJ1-2; D gene unclear. The CDR3 spans 15 residues. Trimming removed 1 base from V and 0 bases from J, with 9 bases in between. Germline CDR1 SGHVS, CDR2 FQNEAQ. This chain's CDR3 is CASSLVVGANYGYTF. The CDR3 region has the DNA TGTGCCAGCAGCTTAGTTGTAGGTGCTAACTATGGCTACACCTTC.

This sequence joins TRBV10-2 and TRBJ1-1; TRBD1 agrees at 7 bases. CDR1 and CDR2 from the germline V gene are WSHSY and SAAADI. The J segment lost 5 bases and the V segment lost 8 bases, leaving 8 bases of the junction unmatched. The CDR3 covers 13 residues. In nucleotides, the CDR3 is TGCGCCAGCCAGGGACAGCGAGGGACTGAAGCTTTCTTT. It codes for CASQGQRGTEAFF.

The chain employs TRBV19 and TRBJ1-2, with TRBD1 matching 12 bases. Germline V gives CDR1 LNHDA, CDR2 SQIVND (reference sequence). CDR3 length equals 17 residues. J was trimmed by 8 bases and V by 3 bases; bases with no gene match: 13. The CDR3 coding sequence is TGTGCCAGTAGTATTATTGGGACAGGGGGCACGGAGCGAGGCTACACCTTC. Translation: CASSIIGTGGTERGYTF.

This clone has more than one count but fewer than ten. This rearrangement joins TRBV9 to TRBJ2-7; TRBD2 aligns across 9 bases. The CDR3 totals 14 residues. The V segment lost 3 bases and the J segment 6 bases; nucleotides outside the gene matches: 7. Per germline, CDR1 SGDLS and CDR2 YYNGEE. The CDR3 region is CASSGSSGTREQYF. The CDR3 DNA sequence: TGTGCCAGCAGCGGTTCTAGCGGGACCCGCGAGCAGTACTTC.

V usage is TRBV14 and J usage is TRBJ2-2; D not certain. The CDR3 has 18 amino acids. Trimming pared 0 bases from V and 5 bases from J, leaving 19 bases between. The germline gives CDR1 SGHDN, CDR2 FVKESK. In nucleotides, the CDR3 is TGTGCCAGCAGCCAAGATAAAGCTGTCAGGAAAAGAACCGGGGAGCTGTTTTTT. Protein: CASSQDKAVRKRTGELFF.

The J gene is TRBJ2-7, the V gene TRBV7-3; no firm D call. This CDR3 has 15 amino acids. CDR1 is SGHTA and CDR2 is FQGTGA in the germline V gene. Trimming shortened V by 3 bases and J by 3 bases, and 15 bases separated the two germline ends. CDR3 DNA sequence: TGTGCCAGCAGCTTGTCCGACGGGCGTTACTACGAGCAGTACTTC. It translates to CASSLSDGRYYEQYF.

The chain links TRBV7-8 to TRBJ2-5, with D maybe TRBD1 (5 bases). V lost 3 bases, J lost 3 bases, and 17 bases lay in between. The CDR3 has 16 residues. The V gene's germline CDR1 is SGHVS and CDR2 FQNEAQ. CDR3 DNA: TGTGCCAGCAGCTTTTGGGGAAGGGGTCCCAAAGAGACCCAGTACTTC. It is translated as CASSFWGRGPKETQYF.

This chain uses TRBV30 with TRBJ2-7, with TRBD1 matching over 10 bases. The CDR3 covers 15 residues. V shed 2 bases and J 2 bases; nucleotides not matched to a gene: 6. Per the germline V gene, CDR1 is GTSNPN and CDR2 is SVGIG (reference sequence). The CDR3 DNA reads TGTGCCTGGAGTTCCCCGGGACAGGGGCCCTACGAGCAGTACTTC. Its protein is CAWSSPGQGPYEQYF.

The V and J genes are TRBV7-8 and TRBJ2-5; D unclear. This CDR3 comprises 15 residues. Trimming pared 4 bases from V and 9 bases from J, leaving 21 bases between. CDR1 is SGHVS, CDR2 FQNEAQ, per germline. CDR3 DNA sequence: TGTGCCAGCAGCTCAGAAGGGCAAGAGACCACTTCCCAGTACTTC. Its translation: CASSSEGQETTSQYF.

Many counts were recorded for this clone. The CDR3 region is CASSQLTGGDTGELFF. For the CDR3, the DNA is TGCGCCAGCAGCCAGCTGACAGGGGGAGACACCGGGGAGCTGTTTTTT. The rearrangement uses TRBV4-3 and TRBJ2-2; 9 bases agree with TRBD1. This CDR3 comprises 16 residues. Per the germline V gene, CDR1 is LGHNA and CDR2 is YSLEER. The V and J ends lost 3 bases and 3 bases, in that order; junction bases with no gene match: 5.